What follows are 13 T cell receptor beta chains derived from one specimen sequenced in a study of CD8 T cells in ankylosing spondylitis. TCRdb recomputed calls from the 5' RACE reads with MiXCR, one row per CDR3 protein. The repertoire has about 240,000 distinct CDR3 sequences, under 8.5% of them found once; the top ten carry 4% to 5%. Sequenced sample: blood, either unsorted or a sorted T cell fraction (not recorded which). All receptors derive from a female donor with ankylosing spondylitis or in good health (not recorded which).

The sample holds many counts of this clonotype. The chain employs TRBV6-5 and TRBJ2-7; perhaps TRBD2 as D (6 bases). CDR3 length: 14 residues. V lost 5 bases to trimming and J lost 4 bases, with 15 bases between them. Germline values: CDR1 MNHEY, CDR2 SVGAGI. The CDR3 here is CASSPERVRYEQYF. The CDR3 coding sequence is TGTGCCAGCAGTCCCGAGCGGGTGCGATACGAGCAGTACTTC.

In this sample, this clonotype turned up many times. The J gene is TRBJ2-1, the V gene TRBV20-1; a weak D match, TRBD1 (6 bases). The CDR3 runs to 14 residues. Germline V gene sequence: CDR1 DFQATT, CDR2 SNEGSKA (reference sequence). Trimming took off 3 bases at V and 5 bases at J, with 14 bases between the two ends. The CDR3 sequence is CSARDRRVNNEQFF. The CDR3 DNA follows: TGCAGTGCTAGGGACAGAAGGGTTAACAATGAGCAGTTCTTC.

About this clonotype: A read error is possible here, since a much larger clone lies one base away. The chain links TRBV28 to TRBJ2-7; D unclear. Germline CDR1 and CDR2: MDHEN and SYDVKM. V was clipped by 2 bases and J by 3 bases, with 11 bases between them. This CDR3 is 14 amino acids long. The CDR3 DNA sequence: TGTGCCAGCAGTTTACTGGGCTCGCTCTACGAGCAGTACTTC. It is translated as CASSLLGSLYEQYF.

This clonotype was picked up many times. CDR3 amino acids: CASSKGTYEQYF. Here the CDR3 DNA reads TGTGCCAGCAGTAAAGGGACCTACGAGCAGTACTTC. This sequence joins TRBV25-1 and TRBJ2-7, with D hard to call. The V gene's germline CDR1 is MGHDK and CDR2 SYGVNS. V lost 5 bases, J lost 2 bases, and 7 bases lay in between. CDR3 length: 12 residues.

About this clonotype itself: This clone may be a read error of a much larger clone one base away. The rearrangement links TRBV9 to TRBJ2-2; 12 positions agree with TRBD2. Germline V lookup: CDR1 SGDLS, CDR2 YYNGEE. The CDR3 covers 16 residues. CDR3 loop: CATSARLAGVIGELFF. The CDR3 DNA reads TGTGCCACCAGCGCGAGACTAGCGGGAGTGATCGGGGAGCTGTTTTTT.

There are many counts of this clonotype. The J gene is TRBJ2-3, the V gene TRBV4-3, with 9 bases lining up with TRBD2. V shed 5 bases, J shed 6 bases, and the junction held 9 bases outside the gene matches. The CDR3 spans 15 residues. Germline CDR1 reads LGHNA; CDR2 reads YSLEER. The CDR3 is CASSFRGGRVDTQYF. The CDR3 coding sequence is TGCGCCAGCAGCTTCCGAGGCGGGAGGGTTGATACGCAGTATTTT.

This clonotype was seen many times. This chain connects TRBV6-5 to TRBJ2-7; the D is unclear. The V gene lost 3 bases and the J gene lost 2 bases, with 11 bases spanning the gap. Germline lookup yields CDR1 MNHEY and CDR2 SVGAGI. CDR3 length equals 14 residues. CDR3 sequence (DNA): TGTGCCAGCAGTTATAGGCGTCTGACCTACGAGCAGTACTTC. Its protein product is CASSYRRLTYEQYF.

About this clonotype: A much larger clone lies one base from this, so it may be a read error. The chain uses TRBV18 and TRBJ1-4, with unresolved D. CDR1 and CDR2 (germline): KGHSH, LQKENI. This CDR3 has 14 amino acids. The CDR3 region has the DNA TGTGGCAGCTCTGCGATGGCCCTTAATGAAAAACTGTTTTTT. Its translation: CGSSAMALNEKLFF.

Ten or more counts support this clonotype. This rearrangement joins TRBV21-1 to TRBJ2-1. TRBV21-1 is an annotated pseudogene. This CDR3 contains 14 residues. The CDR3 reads CASSNETGNNEQFF. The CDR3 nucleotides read TGTGCCAGCAGCAACGAGACGGGGAACAATGAGCAGTTCTTC.

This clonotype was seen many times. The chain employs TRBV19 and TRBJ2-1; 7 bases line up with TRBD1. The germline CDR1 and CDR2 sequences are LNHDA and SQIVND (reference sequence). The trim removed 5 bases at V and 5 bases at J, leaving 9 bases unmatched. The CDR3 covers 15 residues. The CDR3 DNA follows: TGTGCCAGTAGTGTCTCCGGGACAGCCCACAATGAGCAGTTCTTC. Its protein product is CASSVSGTAHNEQFF.

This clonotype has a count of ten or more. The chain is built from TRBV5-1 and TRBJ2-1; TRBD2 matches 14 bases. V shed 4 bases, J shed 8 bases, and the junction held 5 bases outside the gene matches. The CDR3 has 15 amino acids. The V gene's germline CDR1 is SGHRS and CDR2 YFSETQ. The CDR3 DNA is TGCGCCAGCAGCAAGGGACTAGCGGGAGACCATGAGCAGTTCTTC. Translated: CASSKGLAGDHEQFF.

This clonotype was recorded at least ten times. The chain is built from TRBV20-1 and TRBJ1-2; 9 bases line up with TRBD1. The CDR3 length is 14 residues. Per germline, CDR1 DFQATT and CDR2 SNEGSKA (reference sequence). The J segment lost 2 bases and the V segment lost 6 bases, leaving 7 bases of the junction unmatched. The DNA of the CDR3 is TGCAGTGCCAAGAAGACAGGGGGAAACTATGGCTACACCTTC. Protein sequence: CSAKKTGGNYGYTF.

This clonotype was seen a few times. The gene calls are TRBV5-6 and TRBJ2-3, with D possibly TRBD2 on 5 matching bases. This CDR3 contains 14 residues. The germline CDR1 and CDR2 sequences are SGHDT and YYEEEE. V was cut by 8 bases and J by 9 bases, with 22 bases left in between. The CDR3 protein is CASTLADPRVTQYF. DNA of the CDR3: TGTGCCAGTACACTGGCGGACCCGCGGGTGACGCAGTATTTT.